These T cell receptor beta chains were read from a single sample in a study of blood T cell repertoires in COVID-19. Here immunoSEQ multiplex PCR was the method, and the copy in TCRdb shows in-frame clones only, minus some. The sample records about 260,000 clones, around 87% being singletons. Sequences were obtained from peripheral blood. These receptors were obtained from a woman in her fifties or sixties with acute or convalescent COVID-19. CDR3s include the opening cysteine and the closing phenylalanine or tryptophan. A D gene is named only where the DNA matches it firmly. The listing skips clone size in some rows; elsewhere it reads once, few, many or a size class.

length: 16
size: -
J: TRBJ2-1
D: TRBD1
V: TRBV5-1
DNA: TGCGCCAGCGAGACAGGGTCGTGGAGCGGCTACAATGAGCAGTTCTTC
CDR3: CASETGSWSGYNEQFF

length: 16
size: -
J: TRBJ1-6
D: -
V: TRBV6-6
DNA: TGTGCCAGCAGTTCACCGACAGGCCAATATAATTCACCCCTCCACTTT
CDR3: CASSSPTGQYNSPLHF

length: 14
size: once
J: TRBJ1-3
D: -
V: TRBV6-5
DNA: TGTGCCACCGATAGGACAGACTCTGGAAACACCATATATTTT
CDR3: CATDRTDSGNTIYF

length: 13
size: -
J: TRBJ2-7
D: -
V: TRBV5-6
DNA: TGTGCCAGCAGCCGGGGGAGCACGTACGAGCAGTACTTC
CDR3: CASSRGSTYEQYF

length: 17
size: -
J: TRBJ2-7
D: TRBD2
V: TRBV15
DNA: TGTGCCACCAGCAGAGATGGGAAGAGCGGGATCCGGAACGAGCAGTACTTC
CDR3: CATSRDGKSGIRNEQYF

length: 14
size: -
J: TRBJ2-4
D: TRBD2
V: TRBV28
DNA: TGTGCCAGCACCCTTAGCGGGCTCAAAAACATTCAGTACTTC
CDR3: CASTLSGLKNIQYF

length: 15
size: -
J: TRBJ2-7
D: -
V: TRBV10-3
DNA: TGTGCCACAACACCCGTCAGGGGCACGTCCTACGAGCAGTACTTC
CDR3: CATTPVRGTSYEQYF

length: 16
size: -
J: TRBJ1-6
D: -
V: TRBV11-2
DNA: TGTGCCAGCAGCTTGCCTTGGCAGGGTCAAAATTCACCCCTCCACTTT
CDR3: CASSLPWQGQNSPLHF

length: 13
size: -
J: TRBJ2-5
D: -
V: TRBV7-2
DNA: TGTGCCAGCAGCTTAGCCCTGGGAGGGACCCAGTACTTC
CDR3: CASSLALGGTQYF

length: 18
size: -
J: TRBJ2-3
D: TRBD2
V: TRBV5-1
DNA: TGCGCCAGCAGCTTGGAACTTAGCGGGAGGTATAGCACAGATACGCAGTATTTT
CDR3: CASSLELSGRYSTDTQYF

length: 16
size: -
J: TRBJ2-3
D: TRBD2
V: TRBV11-3
DNA: TGTGCCAGCAGTCCTGGACTAGCGGGAGTTACAGATACGCAGTATTTT
CDR3: CASSPGLAGVTDTQYF

length: 13
size: -
J: TRBJ1-2
D: -
V: TRBV10-3
DNA: TGTGCCATATCGGAGCGAGTAACGGGGGGCTACACCTTC
CDR3: CAISERVTGGYTF

length: 14
size: -
J: TRBJ2-7
D: TRBD1
V: TRBV7-3
DNA: TGTGCCAGCAGTCCCGGGACAGGGTTCTACGAGCAGTACTTC
CDR3: CASSPGTGFYEQYF

length: 15
size: -
J: TRBJ2-7
D: -
V: TRBV6-5
DNA: TGTGCCAGCAGTTACTCTAAAGGGGTTGGTTACGAGCAGTACTTC
CDR3: CASSYSKGVGYEQYF

length: 14
size: -
J: TRBJ2-7
D: TRBD2
V: TRBV5-1
DNA: TGCGCCAGCAGCGACAGTAGCGGGAGCAACGAGCAGTACTTC
CDR3: CASSDSSGSNEQYF

length: 14
size: -
J: TRBJ2-7
D: -
V: TRBV6-2/TRBV6-3
DNA: TGTGCCAGCAGTTACCCGGACTTCTCCTACGAGCAGTACTTC
CDR3: CASSYPDFSYEQYF

length: 16
size: -
J: TRBJ2-1
D: TRBD2
V: TRBV3-1/TRBV3-2
DNA: TGTGCCAGCAGCCAAGGACTAGCGGGAGGGCTCGGGGAGCAGTTCTTC
CDR3: CASSQGLAGGLGEQFF

length: 15
size: -
J: TRBJ1-4
D: TRBD1
V: TRBV29-1
DNA: TGCAGCGTTGGGCGAACCGGGACAGGGCTCGAAAAACTGTTTTTT
CDR3: CSVGRTGTGLEKLFF

length: 13
size: -
J: TRBJ1-1
D: -
V: TRBV7-2
DNA: TGTGCCAGCAGCATACCGGGTGGGACTGAAGCTTTCTTT
CDR3: CASSIPGGTEAFF

length: 15
size: -
J: TRBJ2-1
D: TRBD2
V: TRBV4-2
DNA: TGTGCCAGCAGCCATTCCGCGGGACTATACAATGAGCAGTTCTTC
CDR3: CASSHSAGLYNEQFF

length: 16
size: few
J: TRBJ1-2
D: -
V: TRBV27
DNA: TGTGCCAGCAGTTTCGCCCGGGGGGAAGGGCGGCGCGGCTACACCTTC
CDR3: CASSFARGEGRRGYTF

length: 15
size: -
J: TRBJ1-4
D: TRBD1
V: TRBV2
DNA: TGTGCCAGCAACGAGGGGGGACAGACTAATGAAAAACTGTTTTTT
CDR3: CASNEGGQTNEKLFF

length: 16
size: -
J: TRBJ1-2
D: -
V: TRBV19
DNA: TGTGCCAGTAGCAAAGGGCCCCAGGGTTCAAACTATGGCTACACCTTC
CDR3: CASSKGPQGSNYGYTF

length: 15
size: -
J: TRBJ2-2
D: TRBD1
V: TRBV27
DNA: TGTGCCAGCAGTTTCAGGACAGGGAACACCGGGGAGCTGTTTTTT
CDR3: CASSFRTGNTGELFF

length: 13
size: few
J: TRBJ1-1
D: -
V: TRBV28
DNA: TGTGCCAGTGGGCGGGGAGGGGACACTGAAGCTTTCTTT
CDR3: CASGRGGDTEAFF

length: 13
size: -
J: TRBJ1-6
D: -
V: TRBV11-2
DNA: TGTGCCAGCAGTACACAGGGTAACTCACCCCTCCACTTT
CDR3: CASSTQGNSPLHF

length: 16
size: once
J: TRBJ2-3
D: TRBD2
V: TRBV27
DNA: TGTGCCAGCAGTTTATTCCTAGCGGCTAGCACAGATACGCAGTATTTT
CDR3: CASSLFLAASTDTQYF

length: 16
size: -
J: TRBJ1-2
D: TRBD1
V: TRBV28
DNA: TGTGCCAGCAGTTTACGTGGCAGGGGGGTTAACTATGGCTACACCTTC
CDR3: CASSLRGRGVNYGYTF

length: 17
size: -
J: TRBJ2-1
D: -
V: TRBV19
DNA: TGTGCCAGTAGTATAATGGCTTCCTCAGAGGGATACAATGAGCAGTTCTTC
CDR3: CASSIMASSEGYNEQFF

length: 16
size: -
J: TRBJ1-1
D: -
V: TRBV19
DNA: TGTGCCAGTAGGGCAGGGGATATTGGTATGAACACTGAAGCTTTCTTT
CDR3: CASRAGDIGMNTEAFF

length: 13
size: -
J: TRBJ1-2
D: -
V: TRBV2
DNA: TGTGCCAGCAGTGATGACAGCGTCTATGGCTACACCTTC
CDR3: CASSDDSVYGYTF

length: 19
size: -
J: TRBJ2-4
D: -
V: TRBV7-2
DNA: TGTGCCAGCAGCCGGCGTCCGGTGACTAGTCCTATAGCCAAAAACATTCAGTACTTC
CDR3: CASSRRPVTSPIAKNIQYF

length: 16
size: -
J: TRBJ2-2
D: TRBD1
V: TRBV24-1
DNA: TGTGCCACCAGTGTTACGACAGGGGGGAACACCGGGGAGCTGTTTTTT
CDR3: CATSVTTGGNTGELFF

length: 15
size: -
J: TRBJ2-6
D: -
V: TRBV6-5
DNA: TGTGCCAGCAGGCTTTCAGGATCCGGGGCCAACGTCCTGACTTTC
CDR3: CASRLSGSGANVLTF

length: 14
size: -
J: TRBJ2-3
D: -
V: TRBV6-5
DNA: TGTGCCAGCAGGACTAAGGAGGGGACAGATACGCAGTATTTT
CDR3: CASRTKEGTDTQYF

length: 13
size: -
J: TRBJ1-5
D: -
V: TRBV7-8
DNA: TGTGCCAGCACTCGCAACCCCCTAGAACCCCAGCATTTT
CDR3: CASTRNPLEPQHF

length: 14
size: -
J: TRBJ1-2
D: -
V: TRBV28
DNA: TGTGCCAGCAGTTTTCTTCGGGGTCCGAGGGGCTACACCTTC
CDR3: CASSFLRGPRGYTF

length: 15
size: -
J: TRBJ1-2
D: -
V: TRBV7-8
DNA: TGTGCCAGCAGCTTAGCGGCAGGGGACAACTATGGCTACACCTTC
CDR3: CASSLAAGDNYGYTF

length: 14
size: -
J: TRBJ2-1
D: TRBD1
V: TRBV27
DNA: TGTGCCAGCAGTAACAGGGGTGTCTACAATGAGCAGTTCTTC
CDR3: CASSNRGVYNEQFF

length: 13
size: once
J: TRBJ2-7
D: -
V: TRBV9
DNA: TGTGCCAGCGCCCCCCAGGGGCGGGACGAGCAGTACTTC
CDR3: CASAPQGRDEQYF

length: 17
size: -
J: TRBJ2-7
D: TRBD1
V: TRBV5-1
DNA: TGCGCCAGCAGCTGGGGGACAGGGGGCGCAGGGCAGTGGGAGCAGTACTTC
CDR3: CASSWGTGGAGQWEQYF

length: 14
size: once
J: TRBJ2-7
D: TRBD2
V: TRBV5-1
DNA: TGCGCCAGCAGCTTACGGGAGGGCTCCTACGAGCAGTACTTC
CDR3: CASSLREGSYEQYF

length: 15
size: -
J: TRBJ2-7
D: TRBD2
V: TRBV28
DNA: TGTGCCAGCAGTGGGGGGACTAGCGGACAAACCGAGCAGTACTTC
CDR3: CASSGGTSGQTEQYF

length: 16
size: -
J: TRBJ2-5
D: TRBD2
V: TRBV6-2/TRBV6-3
DNA: TGTGCCAGCAGTTACCCCTATCTAGCGGGACAAGAGACCCAGTACTTC
CDR3: CASSYPYLAGQETQYF

length: 16
size: -
J: TRBJ1-3
D: TRBD1
V: TRBV5-1
DNA: TGCGCCAGCAGCTTGGACCCCGGGACAGGAGGAAACACCATATATTTT
CDR3: CASSLDPGTGGNTIYF